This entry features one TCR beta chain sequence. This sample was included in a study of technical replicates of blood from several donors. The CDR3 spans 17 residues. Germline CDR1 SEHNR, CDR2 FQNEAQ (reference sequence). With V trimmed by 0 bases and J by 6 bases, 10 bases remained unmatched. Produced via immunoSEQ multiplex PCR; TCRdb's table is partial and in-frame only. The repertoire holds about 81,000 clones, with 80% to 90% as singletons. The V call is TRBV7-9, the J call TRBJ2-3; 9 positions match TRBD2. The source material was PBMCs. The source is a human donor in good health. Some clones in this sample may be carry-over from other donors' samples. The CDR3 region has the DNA TGTGCCAGCAGCTTAGCTCTAGGCGGGGGGGCATTCGATACGCAGTATTTT. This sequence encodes CASSLALGGGAFDTQYF.